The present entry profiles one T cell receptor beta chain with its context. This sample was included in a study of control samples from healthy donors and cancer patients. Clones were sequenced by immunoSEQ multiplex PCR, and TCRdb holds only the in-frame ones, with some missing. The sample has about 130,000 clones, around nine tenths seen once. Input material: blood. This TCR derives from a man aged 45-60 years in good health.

CDR3 in amino acids: CASSQWRRYSPLHF. CDR3 DNA sequence: TGTGCCAGCAGCCAGTGGCGCAGATATTCACCCCTCCACTTT. The rearrangement joins TRBV7-8 to TRBJ1-6; D is unclear. The CDR3 runs 14 residues. The germline V gene has CDR1 SGHVS and CDR2 FQNEAQ. V was pared by 5 bases and J by 8 bases, with 13 bases between.